This passage covers 14 T cell receptor beta chains from one sample sequenced in a study of blood T cell repertoires in COVID-19. TCRdb's table, derived via immunoSEQ multiplex PCR, lists solely in-frame clones and lacks some. The sample consists of 250,000 or so clones, 84% of them appearing once. Sequencing was performed on peripheral blood. These receptors all stem from a woman between 40 and 55 years old who had recovered from COVID-19.

Points on this clone: Other DNA sequences in the same sample also yield this CDR3. V and J are TRBV7-2 and TRBJ2-1; 10 positions agree with TRBD1. The CDR3 spans 15 residues. CDR1 is SGHTA and CDR2 is FQGNSA in the germline V gene. The J segment lost 1 base and the V segment lost 4 bases, leaving 1 base of the junction unmatched. CDR3 region: CASSWGQGSYNEQFF. The CDR3 DNA sequence: TGTGCCAGCAGCTGGGGACAGGGGTCCTACAATGAGCAGTTCTTC.

The rearrangement links TRBV4-2 to TRBJ2-3, with a tentative D call TRBD1 (6 bases). Trimming shortened V by 1 base and J by 0 bases, and 17 bases separated the two germline ends. CDR1 is LGHNA, CDR2 YNFKEQ, per germline. This CDR3 is 18 amino acids long. DNA of the CDR3: TGTGCCAGCAGCCAAGCTGTTGGACAGCCGTCTAGCACAGATACGCAGTATTTT. This encodes CASSQAVGQPSSTDTQYF.

J is TRBJ2-7 and V is TRBV20-1; 9 nucleotides match TRBD1. The germline V gene has CDR1 DFQATT and CDR2 SNEGSKA (reference sequence). Trimming at V came to 3 bases and at J to 7 bases, leaving 10 bases not matched to a gene. This CDR3 spans 14 amino acids. In DNA form, the CDR3 reads TGCAGTGCTAGTGGGGGACAGGGTCAAGGGGAGCAGTACTTC. It is translated as CSASGGQGQGEQYF.

The V and J genes are TRBV11-3 and TRBJ2-2; 7 bases match TRBD1. The CDR3 covers 14 residues. V dropped 5 bases and J dropped 4; count of bases not matched to a gene: 4. The germline gives CDR1 SGHNT, CDR2 YENEEA. The CDR3 nucleotides are TGTGCCAGCAGCCAAAACAGGGGCACCGGGGAGCTGTTTTTT. Encoded protein: CASSQNRGTGELFF.

As DNA, the CDR3 is TGTGCCAGCAGCCCACGGGGCAATCAGCCCCAGCATTTT. Encoded protein: CASSPRGNQPQHF. The chain uses TRBV7-8 and TRBJ1-5; D is unclear. The germline V and J ends were trimmed by 5 bases and 2 bases, with 7 bases remaining between them. This CDR3 spans 13 amino acids. Germline V lookup: CDR1 SGHVS, CDR2 FQNEAQ.

V and J are TRBV19 and TRBJ2-3, with TRBD1 matching over 7 bases. CDR1 is LNHDA, CDR2 SQIVND, per germline (reference sequence). The V gene end was trimmed by 7 bases and the J gene end by 0 bases; junction bases not matched to a gene: 7. CDR3 length equals 15 residues. DNA for the CDR3: TGTGCCAGTATGAAAACAGGGGTGAGCACAGATACGCAGTATTTT. This encodes CASMKTGVSTDTQYF.

J is TRBJ2-7 and V is TRBV24-1; D perhaps matches TRBD1 (7 bases). The ends were cut back, 2 bases at V and 5 bases at J, with 18 bases in the middle. Germline V gives CDR1 KGHDR, CDR2 SFDVKD. The CDR3 contains 16 residues. The CDR3 spells CATSDSGAGGRNEQYF. The CDR3 bases are TGTGCCACCAGTGATTCGGGGGCAGGGGGACGGAACGAGCAGTACTTC.

The CDR3 coding sequence is TGTGCCAGCAGCTTAGACAACCTGAACACTGAAGCTTTCTTT. Amino acid sequence: CASSLDNLNTEAFF. The V and J genes are TRBV7-3 and TRBJ1-1; D is unclear. The V end was cut by 2 bases, the J end by 0 bases, with 7 bases between. The CDR3 contains 14 residues. Germline V gene lookup returns CDR1 SGHTA and CDR2 FQGTGA.

V gene TRBV6-2 or TRBV6-3 combines with J gene TRBJ2-1, with 13 bases lining up with TRBD2. CDR3 length: 16 amino acids. V was pared by 1 base and J by 4 bases, with 1 base of the junction left unmatched. CDR1 and CDR2 (germline): MNHEY, SVGEGT. CDR3 residues: CASSYWGLAGYNEQFF. The DNA of the CDR3 is TGTGCCAGCAGTTACTGGGGACTAGCGGGGTACAATGAGCAGTTCTTC.

This clone was seen a single time. The chain employs TRBV5-1 and TRBJ2-7; TRBD2 aligns across 10 bases. The V and J ends lost 4 bases and 2 bases, in that order; junction bases with no gene match: 6. The CDR3 contains 15 residues. Germline CDR1 is SGHRS and CDR2 is YFSETQ. The CDR3 is CASSPRTSGPYEQYF. CDR3 sequence (DNA): TGCGCCAGCAGCCCGCGGACTAGCGGCCCCTACGAGCAGTACTTC.

This clone was found a few times. This sequence joins TRBV4-1 and TRBJ2-2; a possible D gene is TRBD1 (6 bases). Germline V gene lookup returns CDR1 MGHRA and CDR2 YSYEKL. The CDR3 runs 16 residues. Trimming cost V 4 bases and J 0 bases, with 12 bases left between them. CDR3 protein: CASSLNGQPNTGELFF. The CDR3 DNA follows: TGCGCCAGCAGCCTGAACGGACAGCCGAACACCGGGGAGCTGTTTTTT.

The V call is TRBV30, the J call TRBJ1-3; D is perhaps TRBD1 (5 bases). The V gene's germline CDR1 is GTSNPN and CDR2 SVGIG (reference sequence). The CDR3 contains 13 residues. V was clipped by 1 base and J by 9 bases, with 13 bases between them. CDR3 DNA sequence: TGTGCCTGGAGTGCAGGGCGGGGTTCCACCATATATTTT. This gives the protein CAWSAGRGSTIYF.

This rearrangement joins TRBV2 to TRBJ2-1; TRBD2 aligns across 8 bases. This CDR3 contains 14 residues. With V trimmed by 5 bases and J by 4 bases, 4 bases remained unmatched. From germline, CDR1 is SNHLY and CDR2 FYNNEI. Here the CDR3 reads CASSTLAGYNEQFF. The CDR3 DNA reads TGTGCCAGCAGTACGTTAGCGGGATACAATGAGCAGTTCTTC. Full variable domain (rest looked up from reference TRBV2 and TRBJ2-1): EPEVTQTPSHQVTQMGQEVILRCVPISNHLYFYWYRQILGQKVEFLVSFYNNEISEKSEIFDDQFSVERPDGSNFTLKIRSTKLEDSAMYFCASSTLAGYNEQFFGPGTRLTVL.

The chain employs TRBV5-6 and TRBJ1-2; 7 nucleotides line up with TRBD1. This CDR3 is 18 amino acids long. The V gene's germline CDR1 is SGHDT and CDR2 YYEEEE. V trimming: 0 bases; J trimming: 0 bases; junction bases outside the gene matches: 11. The CDR3 here is CASSLVGGLLSANYGYTF. DNA for the CDR3: TGTGCCAGCAGCTTGGTAGGGGGCCTCCTTTCTGCTAACTATGGCTACACCTTC.